The clone carrying this T cell receptor beta chain was detected once. As yet, its antigen is unknown. Total RNA, at least 6 micrograms per sample, was extracted from PBMCs. CDR1 is SGHTA and CDR2 is FQGNSA in the germline V gene. There are 15 residues in the CDR3. Trimming shortened V by 1 base and J by 5 bases, and 12 bases separated the two germline ends. This sample is part of a study of blood T cells in healthy people across ages. Study-wide results and caveats: Versus aged donors, long-lived donors had higher diversity and more naive CD4+ cells.

The use of a sample-barcoded 5' primer and a J-beta primer mix characterized a second PCR of 7 to 11 cycles. TCRdb ran MiXCR on the 5' RACE reads and lists one entry per CDR3 protein. The table records around 800,000 distinct CDR3 sequences, roughly 46% of them present only once. This clonotype was sampled from a man older than 75 in good health. The sequenced material came from blood. The V and J genes are TRBV7-2 and TRBJ2-1; the D gene is possibly TRBD2 (5 bases). CDR3 sequence (DNA): TGTGCCAGCAGCTTAGTTGCGGGTCATGACAATGAGCAGTTCTTC. It yields the protein CASSLVAGHDNEQFF. The whole variable domain, remainder taken from reference TRBV7-2 and TRBJ2-1, is GAGVSQSPSNKVTEKGKDVELRCDPISGHTALYWYRQSLGQGLEFLIYFQGNSAPDKSGLPSDRFSAERTGGSVSTLTIQRTQQEDSAVYLCASSLVAGHDNEQFFGPGTRLTVL.